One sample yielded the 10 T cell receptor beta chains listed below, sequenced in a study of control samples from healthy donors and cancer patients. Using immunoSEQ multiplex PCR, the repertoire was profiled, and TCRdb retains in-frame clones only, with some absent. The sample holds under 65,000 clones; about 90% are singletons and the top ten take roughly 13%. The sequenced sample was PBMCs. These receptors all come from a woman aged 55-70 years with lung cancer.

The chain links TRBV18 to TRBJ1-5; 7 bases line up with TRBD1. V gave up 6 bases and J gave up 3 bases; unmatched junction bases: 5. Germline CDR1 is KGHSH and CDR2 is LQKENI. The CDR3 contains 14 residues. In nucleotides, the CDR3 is TGTGCCAGCTCGCCGGGACAGTACAATCAGCCCCAGCATTTT. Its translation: CASSPGQYNQPQHF.

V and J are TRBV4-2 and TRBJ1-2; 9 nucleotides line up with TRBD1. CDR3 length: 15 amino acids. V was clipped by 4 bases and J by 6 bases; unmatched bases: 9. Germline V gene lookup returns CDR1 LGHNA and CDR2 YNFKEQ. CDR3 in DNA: TGTGCCAGCAGCCCCTACCGACAGGGGGTGGATGGCTACACCTTC. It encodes CASSPYRQGVDGYTF.

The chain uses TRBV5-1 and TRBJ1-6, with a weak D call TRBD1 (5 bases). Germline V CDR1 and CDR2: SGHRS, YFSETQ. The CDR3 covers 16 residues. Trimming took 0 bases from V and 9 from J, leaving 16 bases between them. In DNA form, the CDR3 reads TGCGCCAGCAGCTTGGCCTATAGGGGTAGTGGTTCACCCCTCCACTTT. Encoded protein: CASSLAYRGSGSPLHF.

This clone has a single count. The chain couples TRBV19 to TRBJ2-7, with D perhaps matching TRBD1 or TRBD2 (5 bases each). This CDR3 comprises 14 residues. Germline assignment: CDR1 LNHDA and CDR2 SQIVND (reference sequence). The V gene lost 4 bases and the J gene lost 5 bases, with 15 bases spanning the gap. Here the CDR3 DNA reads TGTGCCAGTAGTAACTGGGACGGTGGGAACGAGCAGTACTTC. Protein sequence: CASSNWDGGNEQYF.

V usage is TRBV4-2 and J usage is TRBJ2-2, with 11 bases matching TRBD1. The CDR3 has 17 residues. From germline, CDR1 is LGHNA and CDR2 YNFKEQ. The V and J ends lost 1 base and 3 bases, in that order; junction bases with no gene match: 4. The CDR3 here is CASSQVPGQGDTGELFF. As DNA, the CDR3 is TGTGCCAGCAGCCAAGTCCCGGGACAGGGGGACACCGGGGAGCTGTTTTTT.

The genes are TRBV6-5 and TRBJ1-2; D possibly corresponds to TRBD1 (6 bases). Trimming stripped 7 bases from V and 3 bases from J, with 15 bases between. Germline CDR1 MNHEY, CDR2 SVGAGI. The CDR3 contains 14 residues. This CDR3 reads CASTRAGVDYGYTF. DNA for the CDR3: TGTGCCAGCACTCGGGCAGGGGTTGACTATGGCTACACCTTC.

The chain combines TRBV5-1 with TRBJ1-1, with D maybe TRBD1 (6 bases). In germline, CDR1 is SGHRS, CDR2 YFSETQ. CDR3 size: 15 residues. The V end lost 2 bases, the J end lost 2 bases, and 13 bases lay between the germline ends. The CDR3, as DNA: TGCGCCAGCAGCTTATTTACAGGGATAAACACTGAAGCTTTCTTT. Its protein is CASSLFTGINTEAFF. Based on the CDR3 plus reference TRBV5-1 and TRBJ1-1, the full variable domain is KAGVTQTPRYLIKTRGQQVTLSCSPISGHRSVSWYQQTPGQGLQFLFEYFSETQRNKGNFPGRFSGRQFSNSRSEMNVSTLELGDSALYLCASSLFTGINTEAFFGQGTRLTVV.

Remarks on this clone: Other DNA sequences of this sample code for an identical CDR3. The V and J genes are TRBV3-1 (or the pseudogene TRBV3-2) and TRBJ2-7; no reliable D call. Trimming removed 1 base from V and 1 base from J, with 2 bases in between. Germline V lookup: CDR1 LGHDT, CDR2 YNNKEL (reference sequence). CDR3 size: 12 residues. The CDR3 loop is CASSQASYEQYF. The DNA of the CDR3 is TGTGCCAGCAGCCAAGCTTCCTACGAGCAGTACTTC.

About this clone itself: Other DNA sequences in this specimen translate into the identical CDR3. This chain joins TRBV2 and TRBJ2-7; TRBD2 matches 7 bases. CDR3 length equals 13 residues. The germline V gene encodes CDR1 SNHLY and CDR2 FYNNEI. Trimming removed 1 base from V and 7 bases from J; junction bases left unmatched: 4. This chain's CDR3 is CASSEGLADEQYF. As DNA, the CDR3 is TGTGCCAGCAGTGAAGGCCTAGCGGATGAGCAGTACTTC.

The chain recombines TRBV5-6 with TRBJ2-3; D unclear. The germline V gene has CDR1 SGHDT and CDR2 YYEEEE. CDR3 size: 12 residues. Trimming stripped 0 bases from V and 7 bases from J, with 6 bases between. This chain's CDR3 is CASSLGPNTQYF. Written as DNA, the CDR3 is TGTGCCAGCAGCTTGGGACCTAATACGCAGTATTTT.